These 25 T cell receptor beta chains originate from one sample sequenced in a study of spatial heterogeneity in lung cancer. The time point was: blood at routine non-recurrence follow-up after resection. Whole RNA, isolated from tumor, nontumor lung or frozen PBMC, was sequenced without prior sorting. Each CDR3 protein gets one entry after TCRdb re-called the 5' RACE reads with MiXCR. The sample includes under 150,000 distinct CDR3 sequences, approximately 12% of them seen just once. The specimen was PBMCs, collected at follow-up. These receptors all come from a male donor with early-stage non-small cell lung cancer.

In this sample, this clonotype turned up a few times. The CDR3 protein is CASSWKGVWRNSPLHF. DNA for the CDR3: TGTGCCAGCAGTTGGAAGGGGGTCTGGCGTAATTCACCCCTCCACTTT. The chain couples TRBV12-3 or TRBV12-4 to TRBJ1-6; TRBD1 is a possible D gene (6 bases). Between the trimmed V and J ends, which lost 4 bases and 6 bases, there was a span of 16 bases. The CDR3 has 16 amino acids.

This chain connects TRBV11-2 to TRBJ2-3; 9 nucleotides align to TRBD2. CDR3 length equals 15 residues. Germline lookup yields CDR1 SGHAT and CDR2 FQNNGV. V shed 6 bases, J shed 8 bases, and the junction held 12 bases outside the gene matches. CDR3 sequence (DNA): TGTGCCAGCAGGGTAGCGGGGGCCGCGGATTTTACGCAGTATTTT. Residues: CASRVAGAADFTQYF.

This clonotype was picked up many times. The V call is TRBV12-3 or TRBV12-4, the J call TRBJ1-5; D perhaps matches TRBD1 (6 bases). The CDR3 extends over 14 amino acids. V was clipped by 0 bases and J by 4 bases, with 7 bases between them. CDR3 sequence: CASSLARGNQPQHF. Here the CDR3 DNA reads TGTGCCAGCAGTTTAGCGAGGGGGAATCAGCCCCAGCATTTT.

This chain joins TRBV10-3 and TRBJ1-6; D might be TRBD1 (6 bases). This CDR3 region has 16 residues. Germline assignment: CDR1 ENHRY and CDR2 SYGVKD. The V end lost 5 bases, the J end lost 5 bases, and 16 bases lay between the germline ends. The CDR3 protein is CAISKGPGHDNSPLHF. Here the CDR3 DNA reads TGTGCCATCAGTAAAGGGCCGGGACACGATAATTCACCCCTCCACTTT.

This clonotype occurred a few times. One end of the junction varies from germline; a read error may be responsible. This chain uses TRBV7-7 with TRBJ2-1; TRBD2 matches at 11 bases. This CDR3 spans 16 amino acids. Germline V gene data show CDR1 as SSHAT and CDR2 as FNYEAQ (reference sequence). CDR3 region: CASSPEVAGGRNEQFF. The CDR3 region has the DNA TGTGCTAGCAGCCCCGAGGTAGCGGGGGGGCGGAATGAGCAGTTCTTC.

In this sample, this clonotype turned up a few times. This sequence joins TRBV28 and TRBJ1-4; 8 nucleotides align to TRBD1. Germline V CDR1 and CDR2: MDHEN, SYDVKM. V trimming: 9 bases; J trimming: 4 bases; junction bases outside the gene matches: 7. The CDR3 spans 14 residues. The CDR3 sequence is CASEGGQVNEKLFF. The DNA of the CDR3 is TGTGCCAGTGAAGGGGGACAGGTTAATGAAAAACTGTTTTTT.

The table lists this clonotype with a few counts. The J gene is TRBJ2-1, the V gene TRBV24-1, with 8 bases lining up with TRBD1. Germline loops: CDR1 KGHDR, CDR2 SFDVKD. This CDR3 region has 14 residues. V lost 7 bases to trimming and J lost 3 bases; unmatched junction nucleotides: 4. CDR3 in DNA: TGTGCCACCAGCCTGGACAGGGACTACAATGAGCAGTTCTTC. This translates into CATSLDRDYNEQFF.

This clonotype was observed at least ten times. The V gene is TRBV10-3, the J gene TRBJ1-2; 7 nucleotides align to TRBD1. Germline V lookup: CDR1 ENHRY, CDR2 SYGVKD. This CDR3 has 11 amino acids. V shed 3 bases and J 10 bases; nucleotides not matched to a gene: 2. This CDR3 reads CAISEDRVYTF. The CDR3 DNA sequence: TGTGCCATCAGTGAAGACAGGGTCTACACCTTC.

The chain couples TRBV11-2 to TRBJ2-3; 7 bases match TRBD1. This CDR3 comprises 17 residues. Germline CDR1 is SGHAT and CDR2 is FQNNGV. The J segment lost 3 bases and the V segment lost 5 bases, leaving 14 bases of the junction unmatched. CDR3 sequence: CASSLEGARVRTDTQYF. The CDR3 nucleotides read TGTGCCAGCAGCCTTGAGGGGGCCCGGGTGAGAACAGATACGCAGTATTTT. Full variable domain (remainder filled in from reference TRBV11-2 and TRBJ2-3): EAGVAQSPRYKIIEKRQSVAFWCNPISGHATLYWYQQILGQGPKLLIQFQNNGVVDDSQLPKDRFSAERLKGVDSTLKIQPAKLEDSAVYLCASSLEGARVRTDTQYFGPGTRLTVL.

In its sample, this clonotype was seen a few times. The rearrangement uses TRBV19 and TRBJ2-5; 9 positions agree with TRBD2. The CDR3 length is 15 residues. Per germline, CDR1 LNHDA and CDR2 SQIVND (reference sequence). Losses at the gene ends were 7 bases for V and 1 base for J; bases not matched to a gene: 7. CDR3 protein: CASTSSGGLQETQYF. In nucleotides, the CDR3 is TGTGCCAGTACAAGTAGCGGGGGACTCCAAGAGACCCAGTACTTC.

CDR3 DNA sequence: TGTGCCAGCAGCTTAGTAGTTCGTCCTAGAGGCGCAGAGACCCAGTACTTC. Residues: CASSLVVRPRGAETQYF. The chain uses TRBV7-2 and TRBJ2-5; no definite D call. The CDR3 covers 17 residues. The germline V gene has CDR1 SGHTA and CDR2 FQGNSA. Trimming pared 1 base from V and 4 bases from J, leaving 19 bases between. The full variable domain, in which reference TRBV7-2 and TRBJ2-5 provide the parts outside the CDR3, is GAGVSQSPSNKVTEKGKDVELRCDPISGHTALYWYRQSLGQGLEFLIYFQGNSAPDKSGLPSDRFSAERTGGSVSTLTIQRTQQEDSAVYLCASSLVVRPRGAETQYFGPGTRLLVL.

This clonotype was observed at least ten times. This chain joins TRBV7-8 and TRBJ2-2, with unresolved D. V dropped 1 base and J dropped 5 bases, with 8 bases sitting between them. The CDR3 spans 14 residues. CDR1 SGHVS and CDR2 FQNEAQ come from the germline V gene. CDR3 in amino acids: CASSLVGFTGELFF. For the CDR3, the DNA is TGTGCCAGCAGCTTAGTAGGATTTACCGGGGAGCTGTTTTTT.

The gene calls are TRBV2 and TRBJ1-6; D remains ambiguous. CDR3 length: 13 residues. The germline CDR1 and CDR2 sequences are SNHLY and FYNNEI. V was pared by 8 bases and J by 7 bases, with 12 bases between. The CDR3 loop reads CASVSLGNSPLHF. DNA for the CDR3: TGTGCCAGCGTCTCCCTGGGCAATTCACCCCTCCACTTT.

This clonotype was observed many times. The chain joins TRBV5-6 to TRBJ2-3; D is possibly TRBD1 or TRBD2 (5 bases each). This CDR3 has 15 amino acids. Trimming shortened V by 4 bases and J by 8 bases, and 20 bases separated the two germline ends. Looked up from germline, CDR1 is SGHDT and CDR2 is YYEEEE. The CDR3 DNA is TGTGCCAGCAGCCCGGGACCCGATCGGGCAGGTACGCAGTATTTT. Translation gives CASSPGPDRAGTQYF.

The rearrangement links TRBV19 to TRBJ1-5; weak D call: TRBD1 (5 bases). Per the germline V gene, CDR1 is LNHDA and CDR2 is SQIVND (reference sequence). V was clipped by 0 bases and J by 7 bases, with 10 bases between them. This CDR3 region has 14 residues. The CDR3 DNA reads TGTGCCAGTAGTATAGATCGGGGACGGCAGCCCCAGCATTTT. Amino acid sequence: CASSIDRGRQPQHF.

The chain couples TRBV6-4 to TRBJ1-1, with D uncertain. The CDR3 sequence is 13 residues long. The ends were cut back, 6 bases at V and 1 base at J, with 9 bases in the middle. The germline V gene has CDR1 MRHNA and CDR2 SNTAGT. CDR3 nucleotides: TGTGCCAGCAGAAGAGACGGGAACACTGAAGCTTTCTTT. The encoded protein is CASRRDGNTEAFF.

This clonotype was seen more than once but under ten times. The V gene is TRBV12-3 or TRBV12-4, the J gene TRBJ1-1; unclear D gene. The length of the CDR3 is 14 residues. Trimming took off 3 bases at V and 3 bases at J, with 11 bases between the two ends. This chain's CDR3 is CASSLGGEYTEAFF. In nucleotides, the CDR3 is TGTGCCAGCAGTTTGGGCGGAGAGTACACTGAAGCTTTCTTT.

The chain uses TRBV11-2 and TRBJ2-7; D gene ambiguous. This CDR3 is 14 amino acids long. V was trimmed by 0 bases and J by 0 bases, leaving 6 bases between them. Germline V gives CDR1 SGHAT, CDR2 FQNNGV. CDR3 bases: TGTGCCAGCAGCTTAGACTACAGCTCCTACGAGCAGTACTTC. It yields the protein CASSLDYSSYEQYF.

This clonotype appeared many times. V gene TRBV5-1 combines with J gene TRBJ2-7, with D possibly being TRBD1 (5 bases). Germline V lookup: CDR1 SGHRS, CDR2 YFSETQ. Between the trimmed V and J ends, which lost 0 bases and 5 bases, there was a span of 9 bases. CDR3 length: 13 amino acids. The CDR3 reads CASSLVRADEQYF. The CDR3 nucleotides read TGCGCCAGCAGCTTGGTCAGGGCTGACGAGCAGTACTTC.

This chain connects TRBV6-5 to TRBJ2-6, with 9 positions matching TRBD1. Looked up from germline, CDR1 is MNHEY and CDR2 is SVGAGI. V was pared by 6 bases and J by 3 bases, with 9 bases of the junction left unmatched. The CDR3 length is 17 residues. The CDR3 loop reads CASSGTGSWVGANVLTF. The CDR3 DNA sequence: TGTGCCAGCAGCGGGACAGGGAGTTGGGTTGGGGCCAACGTCCTGACTTTC.

The chain combines TRBV20-1 with TRBJ2-5; 7 bases fit TRBD2. The CDR3 extends over 14 amino acids. CDR1 is DFQATT, CDR2 SNEGSKA, per germline (reference sequence). V shed 4 bases and J 4 bases; nucleotides not matched to a gene: 9. CDR3 protein: CSANPSGLTETQYF. CDR3 sequence (DNA): TGCAGTGCTAACCCTTCGGGACTAACAGAGACCCAGTACTTC.

This clonotype was counted ten times or more. CDR3 sequence (DNA): TGTGCCAGCAGGCTAGACTATCAAGGGGGCTATGGCTACACCTTC. It is translated as CASRLDYQGGYGYTF. V and J are TRBV28 and TRBJ1-2, with D perhaps TRBD1 (6 bases). The CDR3 totals 15 residues. The germline V gene encodes CDR1 MDHEN and CDR2 SYDVKM. V was clipped by 6 bases and J by 4 bases, with 18 bases between them.

This chain connects TRBV7-2 to TRBJ2-3, with TRBD1 identical over 7 bases. CDR1 and CDR2 (germline): SGHTA, FQGNSA. This CDR3 is built from 14 residues. The V segment lost 5 bases and the J segment 4 bases; nucleotides outside the gene matches: 6. As DNA, the CDR3 is TGTGCCAGCAGCCCGGGACAGAGCTCAGATACGCAGTATTTT. It is translated as CASSPGQSSDTQYF.

This clonotype was counted ten times or more. The chain is built from TRBV9 and TRBJ2-7; tentative D call: TRBD2 (6 bases). The CDR3 covers 14 residues. Germline V gene data show CDR1 as SGDLS and CDR2 as YYNGEE. Trimming shortened V by 0 bases and J by 0 bases, and 7 bases separated the two germline ends. The CDR3 loop reads CASSVGDFSYEQYF. DNA of the CDR3: TGTGCCAGCAGCGTAGGGGACTTCTCCTACGAGCAGTACTTC.

The V gene is TRBV28, the J gene TRBJ1-6; no clear D gene. Germline lookup yields CDR1 MDHEN and CDR2 SYDVKM. The CDR3 covers 11 residues. V lost 6 bases, J lost 11 bases, and 8 bases lay in between. The CDR3 is CASSLRPPLHF. CDR3 sequence (DNA): TGTGCCAGCAGCCTAAGGCCACCCCTCCACTTT.